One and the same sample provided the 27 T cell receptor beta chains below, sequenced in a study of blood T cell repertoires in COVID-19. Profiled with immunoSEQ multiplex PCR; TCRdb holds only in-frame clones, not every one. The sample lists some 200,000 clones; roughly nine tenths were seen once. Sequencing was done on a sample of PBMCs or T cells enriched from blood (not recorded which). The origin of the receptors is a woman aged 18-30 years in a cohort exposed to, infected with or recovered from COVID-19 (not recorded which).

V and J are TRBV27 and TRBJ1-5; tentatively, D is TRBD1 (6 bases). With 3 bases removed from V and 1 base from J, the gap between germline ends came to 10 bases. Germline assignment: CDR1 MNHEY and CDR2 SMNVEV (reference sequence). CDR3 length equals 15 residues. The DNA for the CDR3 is TGTGCCAGCAGTTTTGGGACAATGAGCAATCAGCCCCAGCATTTT. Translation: CASSFGTMSNQPQHF.

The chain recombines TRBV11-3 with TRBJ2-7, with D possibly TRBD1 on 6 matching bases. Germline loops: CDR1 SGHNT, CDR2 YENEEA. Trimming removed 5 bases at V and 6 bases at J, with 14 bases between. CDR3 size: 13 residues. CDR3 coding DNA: TGTGCCAGCAGCATGACAAACAGGGTCGAGCAGTACTTC. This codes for CASSMTNRVEQYF.

The CDR3 DNA sequence: TGTGCCAGCAGTTACTACGGACAGGGGATGGGGGAGCAGTACTTC. Protein sequence: CASSYYGQGMGEQYF. The chain combines TRBV6-2 or TRBV6-3 with TRBJ2-7, with TRBD1 matching 9 bases. From germline, CDR1 is MNHEY and CDR2 SVGEGT. The trim removed 1 base at V and 7 bases at J, leaving 8 bases unmatched. The CDR3 runs to 15 residues.

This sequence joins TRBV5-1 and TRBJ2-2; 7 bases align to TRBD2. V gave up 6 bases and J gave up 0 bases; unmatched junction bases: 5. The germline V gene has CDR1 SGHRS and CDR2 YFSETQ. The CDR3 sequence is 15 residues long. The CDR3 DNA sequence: TGCGCCAGCAACAGAGCGGGATCGAACACCGGGGAGCTGTTTTTT. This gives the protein CASNRAGSNTGELFF.

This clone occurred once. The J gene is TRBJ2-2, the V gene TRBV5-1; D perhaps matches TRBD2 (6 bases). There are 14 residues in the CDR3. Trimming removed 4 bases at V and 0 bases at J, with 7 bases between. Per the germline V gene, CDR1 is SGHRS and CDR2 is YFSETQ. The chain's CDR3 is CASSAGPNTGELFF. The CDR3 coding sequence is TGCGCCAGCAGCGCGGGACCGAACACCGGGGAGCTGTTTTTT. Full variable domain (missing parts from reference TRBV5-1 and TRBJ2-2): KAGVTQTPRYLIKTRGQQVTLSCSPISGHRSVSWYQQTPGQGLQFLFEYFSETQRNKGNFPGRFSGRQFSNSRSEMNVSTLELGDSALYLCASSAGPNTGELFFGEGSRLTVL.

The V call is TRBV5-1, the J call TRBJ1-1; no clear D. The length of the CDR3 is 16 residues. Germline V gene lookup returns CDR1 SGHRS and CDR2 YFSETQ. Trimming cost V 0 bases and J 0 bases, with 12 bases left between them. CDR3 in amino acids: CASSLVAATMNTEAFF. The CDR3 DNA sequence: TGCGCCAGCAGCTTGGTGGCAGCGACCATGAACACTGAAGCTTTCTTT.

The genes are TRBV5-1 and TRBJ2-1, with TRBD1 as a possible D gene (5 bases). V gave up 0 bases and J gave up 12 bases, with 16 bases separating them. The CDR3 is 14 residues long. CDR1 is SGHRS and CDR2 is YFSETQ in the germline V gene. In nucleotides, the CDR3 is TGCGCCAGCAGCTTGGGTACAGGATGGAGTGGGCAGTTCTTC. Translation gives CASSLGTGWSGQFF.

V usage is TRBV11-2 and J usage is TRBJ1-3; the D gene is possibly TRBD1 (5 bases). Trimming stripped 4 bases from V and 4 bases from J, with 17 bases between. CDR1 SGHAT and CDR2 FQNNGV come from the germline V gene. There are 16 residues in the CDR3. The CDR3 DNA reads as TGTGCCAGCAGCTCGCCGCAGGGTTTGAGGGGAAACACCATATATTTT. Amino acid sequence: CASSSPQGLRGNTIYF.

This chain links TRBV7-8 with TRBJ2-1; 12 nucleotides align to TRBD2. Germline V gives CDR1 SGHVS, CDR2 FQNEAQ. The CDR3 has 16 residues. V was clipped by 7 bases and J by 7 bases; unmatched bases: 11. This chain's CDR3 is CASTMLTSGSWNEQFF. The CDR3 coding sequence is TGTGCCAGCACCATGCTGACTAGCGGGAGTTGGAATGAGCAGTTCTTC.

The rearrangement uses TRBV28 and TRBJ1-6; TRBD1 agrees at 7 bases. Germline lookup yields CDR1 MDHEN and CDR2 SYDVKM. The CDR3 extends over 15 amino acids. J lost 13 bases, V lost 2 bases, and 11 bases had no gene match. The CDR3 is CASSLSTGAGGPLHF. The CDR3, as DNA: TGTGCCAGCAGTTTAAGTACAGGAGCAGGGGGTCCCCTCCACTTT.

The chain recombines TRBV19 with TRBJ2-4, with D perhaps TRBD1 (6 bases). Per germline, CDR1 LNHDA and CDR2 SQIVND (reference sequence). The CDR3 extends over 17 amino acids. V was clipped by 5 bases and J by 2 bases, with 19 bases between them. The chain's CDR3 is CASSEDQGFGTKNIQYF. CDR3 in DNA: TGTGCCAGTAGTGAAGACCAGGGGTTCGGGACCAAAAACATTCAGTACTTC. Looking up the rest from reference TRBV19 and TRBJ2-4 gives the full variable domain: DGGITQSPKYLFRKEGQNVTLSCEQNLNHDAMYWYRQDPGQGLRLIYYSQIVNDFQKGDIAEGYSVSREKKESFPLTVTSAQKNPTAFYLCASSEDQGFGTKNIQYFGAGTRLSVL.

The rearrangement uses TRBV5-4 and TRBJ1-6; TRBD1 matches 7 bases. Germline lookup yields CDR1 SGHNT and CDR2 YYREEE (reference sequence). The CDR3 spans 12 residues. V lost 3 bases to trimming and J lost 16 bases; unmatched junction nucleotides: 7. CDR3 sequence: CASSYTGQSLHF. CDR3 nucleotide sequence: TGTGCCAGCAGCTATACGGGACAGTCACTCCACTTT.

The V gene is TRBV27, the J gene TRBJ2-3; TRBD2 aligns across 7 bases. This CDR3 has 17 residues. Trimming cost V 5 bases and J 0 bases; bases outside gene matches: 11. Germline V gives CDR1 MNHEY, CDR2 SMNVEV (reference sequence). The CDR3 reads CASSPLTGGTSTDTQYF. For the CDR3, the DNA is TGTGCCAGCAGTCCCTTGACGGGAGGAACTAGCACAGATACGCAGTATTTT.

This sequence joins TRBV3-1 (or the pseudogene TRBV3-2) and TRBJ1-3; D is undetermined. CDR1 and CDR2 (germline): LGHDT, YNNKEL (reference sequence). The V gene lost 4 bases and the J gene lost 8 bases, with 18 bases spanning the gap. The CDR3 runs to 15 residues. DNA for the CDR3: TGTGCCAGCAGCCTAACCCCTAATGGCCGGGACACCATATATTTT. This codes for CASSLTPNGRDTIYF.

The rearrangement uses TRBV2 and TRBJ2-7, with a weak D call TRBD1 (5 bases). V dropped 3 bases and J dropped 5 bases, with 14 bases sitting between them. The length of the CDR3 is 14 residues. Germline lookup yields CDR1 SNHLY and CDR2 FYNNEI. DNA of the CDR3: TGTGCCAGCAGTGACGGCAGGGTAACGAACGAGCAGTACTTC. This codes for CASSDGRVTNEQYF.

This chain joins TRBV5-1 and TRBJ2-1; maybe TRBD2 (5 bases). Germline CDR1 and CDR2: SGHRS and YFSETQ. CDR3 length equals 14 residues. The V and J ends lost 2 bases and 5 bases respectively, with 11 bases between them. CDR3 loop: CASSLIEGDNEQFF. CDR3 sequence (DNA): TGCGCCAGCAGCTTAATTGAGGGAGACAATGAGCAGTTCTTC.

The CDR3: CASSMEASGGYNEQFF. The CDR3, as DNA: TGTGCCAGTAGTATGGAAGCTAGCGGGGGTTACAATGAGCAGTTCTTC. The chain carries TRBV19 and TRBJ2-1; 10 bases line up with TRBD2. The J segment lost 4 bases and the V segment lost 3 bases, leaving 6 bases of the junction unmatched. The CDR3 is 16 residues long. Germline V CDR1 and CDR2: LNHDA, SQIVND (reference sequence).

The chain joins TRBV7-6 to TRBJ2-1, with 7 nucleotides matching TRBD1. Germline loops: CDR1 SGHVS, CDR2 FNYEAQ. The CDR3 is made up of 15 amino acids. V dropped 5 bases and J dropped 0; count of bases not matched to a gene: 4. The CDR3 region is CASSVGTDSYNEQFF. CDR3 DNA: TGTGCCAGCAGCGTGGGGACAGACTCCTACAATGAGCAGTTCTTC.

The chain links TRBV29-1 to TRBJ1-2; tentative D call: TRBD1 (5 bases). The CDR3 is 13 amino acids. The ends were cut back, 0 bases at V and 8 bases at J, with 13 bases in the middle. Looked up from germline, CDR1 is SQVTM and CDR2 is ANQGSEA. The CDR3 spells CSVEDEQGLGYTF. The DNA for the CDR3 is TGCAGCGTTGAAGATGAGCAGGGTCTAGGCTACACCTTC.

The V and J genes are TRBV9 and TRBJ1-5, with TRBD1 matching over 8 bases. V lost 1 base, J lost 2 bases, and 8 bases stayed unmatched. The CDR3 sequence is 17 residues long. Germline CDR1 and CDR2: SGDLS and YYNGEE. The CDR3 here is CASSVSGQGNRNQPQHF. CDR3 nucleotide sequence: TGTGCCAGCAGCGTATCCGGACAGGGCAATCGCAATCAGCCCCAGCATTTT.

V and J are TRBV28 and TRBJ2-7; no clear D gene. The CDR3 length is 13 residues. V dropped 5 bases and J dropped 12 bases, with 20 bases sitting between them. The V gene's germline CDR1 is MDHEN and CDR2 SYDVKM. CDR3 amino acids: CASSPQRPPFRYF. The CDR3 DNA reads TGTGCCAGCAGTCCTCAGAGGCCCCCTTTCCGGTACTTC. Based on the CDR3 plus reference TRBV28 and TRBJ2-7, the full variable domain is DVKVTQSSRYLVKRTGEKVFLECVQDMDHENMFWYRQDPGLGLRLIYFSYDVKMKEKGDIPEGYSVSREKKERFSLILESASTNQTSMYLCASSPQRPPFRYFGPGTRLTVT.

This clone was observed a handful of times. The CDR3 coding sequence is TGTGCCAGCAGTCTAACCGAGCGGGGGGGCCTCTACGAGCAGTACTTC. Protein sequence: CASSLTERGGLYEQYF. The V and J genes are TRBV6-6 and TRBJ2-7, with TRBD2 matching over 10 bases. Trimming cost V 5 bases and J 3 bases; bases outside gene matches: 10. The CDR3 loop spans 16 amino acids. The germline gives CDR1 MNHNY, CDR2 SVGAGI (reference sequence).

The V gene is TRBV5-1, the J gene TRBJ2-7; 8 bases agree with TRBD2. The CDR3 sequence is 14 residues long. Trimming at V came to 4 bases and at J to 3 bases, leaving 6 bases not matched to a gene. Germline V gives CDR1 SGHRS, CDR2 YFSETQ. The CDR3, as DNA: TGCGCCAGCAGCAGAGACGGGACTAGCTACGAGCAGTACTTC. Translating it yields CASSRDGTSYEQYF. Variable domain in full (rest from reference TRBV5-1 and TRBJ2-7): KAGVTQTPRYLIKTRGQQVTLSCSPISGHRSVSWYQQTPGQGLQFLFEYFSETQRNKGNFPGRFSGRQFSNSRSEMNVSTLELGDSALYLCASSRDGTSYEQYFGPGTRLTVT.

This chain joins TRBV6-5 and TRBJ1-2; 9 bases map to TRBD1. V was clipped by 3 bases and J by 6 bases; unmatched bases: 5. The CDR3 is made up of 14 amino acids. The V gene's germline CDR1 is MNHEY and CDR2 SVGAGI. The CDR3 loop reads CASSYRQGVDGYTF. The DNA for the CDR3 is TGTGCCAGCAGTTATCGACAGGGGGTCGATGGCTACACCTTC.

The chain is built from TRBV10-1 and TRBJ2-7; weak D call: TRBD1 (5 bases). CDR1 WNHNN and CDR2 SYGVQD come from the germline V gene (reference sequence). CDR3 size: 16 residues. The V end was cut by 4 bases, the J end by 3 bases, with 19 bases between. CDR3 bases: TGCGCCAGCAGTGGGTCAAAACAGGCAGCTTACTACGAGCAGTACTTC. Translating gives CASSGSKQAAYYEQYF.

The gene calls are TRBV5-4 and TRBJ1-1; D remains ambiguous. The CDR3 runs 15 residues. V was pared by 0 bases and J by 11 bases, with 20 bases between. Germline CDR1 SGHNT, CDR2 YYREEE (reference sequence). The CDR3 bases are TGTGCCAGCAGCTTGGAAGGTCTGGCGGTCGGTGGGGCTTTCTTT. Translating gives CASSLEGLAVGGAFF.

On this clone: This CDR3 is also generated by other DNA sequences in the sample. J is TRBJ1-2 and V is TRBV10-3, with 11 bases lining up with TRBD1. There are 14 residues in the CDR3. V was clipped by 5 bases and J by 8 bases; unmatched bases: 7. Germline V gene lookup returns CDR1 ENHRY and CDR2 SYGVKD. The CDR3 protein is CAISQGQGARGYTF. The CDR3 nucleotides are TGTGCCATCAGTCAAGGACAGGGGGCCCGGGGCTACACCTTC.